This T cell receptor beta chain emerged from a study of T cells in Graves' hyperthyroidism and ophthalmopathy. Study findings and constraints: Most expanded thyroid clonotypes above 0.001 recurred in blood.

Diagnoses were made from clinical symptoms, serum measures (thyroxine and TRAb), thyroid ultrasound and orbital computed tomography. Fresh peripheral blood, 10 ml, yielded the PBMCs. TCR beta CDR3 sequences were amplified from RNA transcripts. Carried out on the TCR CDR3, a first-round RT-PCR used the HTBI primer set. Each CDR3 protein gets one entry after TCRdb re-called the multiplex PCR reads with MiXCR. Among 700,000 to 850,000 distinct CDR3 sequences listed, 30% to 40% were seen once. The CDR3 has 15 amino acids. Between the trimmed V and J ends, which lost 3 bases and 1 base, there was a span of 12 bases. Germline lookup yields CDR1 LGHDT and CDR2 YNNKEL (reference sequence). Concerning this clonotype itself: Antigen unknown.

The sample taken for sequencing was blood. This rearrangement joins TRBV3-1 to TRBJ2-5; a weak D match, TRBD1 (6 bases). This receptor was taken from a woman between 40 and 50 years old with Graves' hyperthyroidism. The CDR3 DNA follows: TGTGCCAGCAGCCAGGAAACACAGGGCCAAGAGACCCAGTACTTC. Its translation: CASSQETQGQETQYF.